The present T cell receptor beta chain was sequenced within a study of cytomegalovirus exposure and HLA in healthy donors. Study-wide background: Early released data had about 85 million unique TCRs, all coming from HLA-typed donors.

A multiplex PCR was run with 60 Vbeta primers and 13 Jbeta primers. Only in-frame clones appear in the TCRdb table, and some are missing; sequencing was by immunoSEQ multiplex PCR. The sample has 65,000 to 95,000 clones, more than 70% seen once. Trimming at V came to 8 bases and at J to 5 bases, leaving 15 bases not matched to a gene. Germline CDR1 GTSNPN, CDR2 SVGIG (reference sequence). The CDR3 covers 18 residues. The genes are TRBV30 and TRBJ2-6, with 13 bases identical to TRBD2. This clonotype originated in a male donor in good health and CMV-seropositive. The sequencing input was PBMCs. The CDR3 DNA reads as TGTGCCGGGAACTTCGGACTAGCGGGAGTTGGAAGGGCCAACGTCCTGACTTTC. Amino acid sequence: CAGNFGLAGVGRANVLTF.